This entry lists 28 T cell receptor beta chains sequenced from one sample in a study of brain T cells in children with intractable seizures. Some clones are missing from TCRdb's copy, which holds only in-frame ones; the method was immunoSEQ multiplex PCR. This table has fewer than 150,000 clones, 94% appearing once. This specimen was peripheral blood, taken at surgery. The receptors were sampled from a boy in the first two years of life with hemimegalencephaly and intractable seizures.

The V gene is TRBV19, the J gene TRBJ1-5; D remains unclear. The germline CDR1 and CDR2 sequences are LNHDA and SQIVND (reference sequence). The CDR3 is 14 amino acids. The germline V and J ends were trimmed by 4 bases and 5 bases, with 12 bases remaining between them. The CDR3 loop reads CASSNPGWYQPQHF. The CDR3 DNA reads as TGTGCCAGTAGTAACCCGGGGTGGTATCAGCCCCAGCATTTT.

The chain recombines TRBV4-2 with TRBJ2-1; 9 bases match TRBD2. Germline CDR1 reads LGHNA; CDR2 reads YNFKEQ. The CDR3 totals 19 residues. With V trimmed by 1 base and J by 4 bases, 14 bases remained unmatched. The CDR3 protein is CASSQASTLTSGDYNEQFF. Here the CDR3 DNA reads TGTGCCAGCAGCCAAGCCTCTACTCTGACTAGCGGAGATTACAATGAGCAGTTCTTC.

The chain carries TRBV6-6 and TRBJ2-1, with no clear D. The CDR3 runs 13 residues. V was trimmed by 0 bases and J by 6 bases, leaving 6 bases between them. CDR1 and CDR2 (germline): MNHNY, SVGAGI (reference sequence). The CDR3 nucleotides are TGTGCCAGCAGTTACTCACCCGGCAATGAGCAGTTCTTC. Amino acids: CASSYSPGNEQFF.

The V gene is TRBV4-2, the J gene TRBJ1-2; a weak D match, TRBD1 (6 bases). Trimming stripped 0 bases from V and 4 bases from J, with 24 bases between. The CDR3 has 19 residues. In germline, CDR1 is LGHNA, CDR2 YNFKEQ. The CDR3 here is CASSQDLRRIRTGAYGYTF. For the CDR3, the DNA is TGTGCCAGCAGCCAAGATCTCCGGAGGATCCGCACGGGGGCCTATGGCTACACCTTC.

This clone appeared once. V is TRBV4-3 and J is TRBJ2-3, with no clear D. V lost 1 base and J lost 4, with 12 bases in between. The CDR3 extends over 15 amino acids. The germline CDR1 and CDR2 sequences are LGHNA and YSLEER. DNA of the CDR3: TGCGCCAGCAGCCAAGGACCGAATTCCCCAGATACGCAGTATTTT. Protein sequence: CASSQGPNSPDTQYF.

The CDR3 nucleotides read TGTGCCAGTCGTCCACGGGTTTACTCTGGAAACACCATATATTTT. Residues: CASRPRVYSGNTIYF. The chain combines TRBV19 with TRBJ1-3, with unresolved D. CDR3 length: 15 amino acids. V was shortened by 8 bases and J by 0 bases, with 14 bases between the two germline ends. Germline-derived CDR1 and CDR2 are LNHDA and SQIVND (reference sequence).

The chain couples TRBV7-9 to TRBJ1-3; D is unresolved. In germline, CDR1 is SEHNR, CDR2 FQNEAQ (reference sequence). This CDR3 has 14 residues. V lost 3 bases and J 1 base, leaving 7 bases between the germline ends. In DNA form, the CDR3 reads TGTGCCAGCAGCTTCTTGGGGTCTGGAAACACCATATATTTT. Its protein product is CASSFLGSGNTIYF.

The chain is built from TRBV28 and TRBJ2-5; 9 nucleotides line up with TRBD1. Trimming took 6 bases from V and 6 from J; bases not matched to a gene: 11. Germline lookup yields CDR1 MDHEN and CDR2 SYDVKM. This CDR3 is built from 15 residues. The chain's CDR3 is CASSPTGGARQTQYF. The CDR3 coding sequence is TGTGCCAGCAGCCCTACAGGGGGCGCCAGACAGACCCAGTACTTC.

CDR3 residues: CASSLSRVSYEQYF. For the CDR3, the DNA is TGTGCCAGCAGTTTATCCCGAGTCTCCTACGAGCAGTACTTC. This rearrangement joins TRBV27 to TRBJ2-7; the D is unclear. V dropped 0 bases and J dropped 0 bases, with 6 bases sitting between them. This CDR3 contains 14 residues. Germline CDR1 reads MNHEY; CDR2 reads SMNVEV (reference sequence).

The chain has TRBV27 and TRBJ2-6; 7 bases are shared with TRBD2. This CDR3 comprises 16 residues. The junction had 5 bases not matched to a gene; V was cut back by 6 bases and J by 0 bases. The germline V gene has CDR1 MNHEY and CDR2 SMNVEV (reference sequence). The CDR3 bases are TGTGCCAGCAGGGGAGGGCCCTACTCTGGGGCCAACGTCCTGACTTTC. Protein sequence: CASRGGPYSGANVLTF.

The chain joins TRBV5-6 to TRBJ1-1, with D possibly matching TRBD1 (6 bases). Germline V gene data show CDR1 as SGHDT and CDR2 as YYEEEE. CDR3 length: 11 amino acids. The V end was cut by 1 base, the J end by 8 bases, with 6 bases between. CDR3 coding DNA: TGTGCCAGCAGCTTGAGGGGGGAAGCTTTCTTT. It specifies CASSLRGEAFF.

J is TRBJ1-4 and V is TRBV28, with 8 bases identical to TRBD1. CDR3 length: 12 amino acids. Germline V gene sequence: CDR1 MDHEN, CDR2 SYDVKM. V was clipped by 8 bases and J by 6 bases; unmatched bases: 2. The CDR3 here is CASDRGDEKLFF. CDR3 nucleotide sequence: TGTGCCAGCGACAGGGGTGATGAAAAACTGTTTTTT.

The chain couples TRBV2 to TRBJ2-5, with D hard to call. Per the germline V gene, CDR1 is SNHLY and CDR2 is FYNNEI. The CDR3 totals 11 residues. The V and J ends lost 3 bases and 5 bases respectively, with 4 bases between them. The CDR3 loop is CASSDRETQYF. The CDR3 bases are TGTGCCAGCAGTGACCGGGAGACCCAGTACTTC.

The CDR3 nucleotides are TGTGCCAGCAGTTTAGCCGTACACTACCAGGTCCTGTATTTT. Its translation: CASSLAVHYQVLYF. The chain joins TRBV28 to TRBJ2-3; D ambiguous. The CDR3 totals 14 residues. V was cut by 2 bases and J by 14 bases, with 20 bases left in between. Looked up from germline, CDR1 is MDHEN and CDR2 is SYDVKM. Supplemented by reference TRBV28 and TRBJ2-3, the full variable domain reads DVKVTQSSRYLVKRTGEKVFLECVQDMDHENMFWYRQDPGLGLRLIYFSYDVKMKEKGDIPEGYSVSREKKERFSLILESASTNQTSMYLCASSLAVHYQVLYFGPGTRLTVL.

A single count supports this clone. The chain uses TRBV6-5 and TRBJ1-5, with 9 bases aligning to TRBD1. V gave up 5 bases and J gave up 8 bases; unmatched junction bases: 7. Germline CDR1 MNHEY, CDR2 SVGAGI. This CDR3 contains 14 residues. The CDR3 nucleotides are TGTGCCAGCAGTAGAACAGGGGGCGTGGAGCCCCAGCATTTT. Translation: CASSRTGGVEPQHF.

The chain recombines TRBV21-1 with TRBJ1-5; the D call in the table, TRBD1, was not verified against the DNA. TRBV21-1 is a recognized pseudogene. This CDR3 region has 14 residues. The CDR3 region is CASSKGQGNQPQHF. The CDR3 coding sequence is TGTGCCAGCAGCAAAGGACAGGGCAATCAGCCCCAGCATTTT.

This chain links TRBV15 with TRBJ2-2; the D is unclear. Germline CDR1 and CDR2: LNHNV and YYDKDF (reference sequence). The CDR3 is made up of 13 amino acids. Deletions cut 1 base from V and 4 bases from J, with 4 bases between. CDR3 nucleotides: TGTGCCACCAGCAGAGGGGGCACCGGGGAGCTGTTTTTT. As protein: CATSRGGTGELFF. The whole variable domain, remainder taken from reference TRBV15 and TRBJ2-2, is DAMVIQNPRYQVTQFGKPVTLSCSQTLNHNVMYWYQQKSSQAPKLLFHYYDKDFNNEADTPDNFQSRRPNTSFCFLDIRSPGLGDTAMYLCATSRGGTGELFFGEGSRLTVL.

V and J are TRBV6-1 and TRBJ1-1; D unclear. CDR1 and CDR2 from the germline V gene are MNHNS and SASEGT. V was shortened by 3 bases and J by 5 bases, with 16 bases between the two germline ends. The CDR3 covers 15 residues. The CDR3 DNA reads TGTGCCAGCAGTGACCAGATAGGGTCGGGGACTGAAGCTTTCTTT. This sequence encodes CASSDQIGSGTEAFF.

V gene TRBV7-9 combines with J gene TRBJ2-7, with D hard to call. Germline assignment: CDR1 SEHNR and CDR2 FQNEAQ (reference sequence). The CDR3 spans 12 residues. Trimming took 5 bases from V and 2 from J, leaving 7 bases between them. The CDR3 DNA reads TGTGCCAGCAGCCGCCCACCCTACGAGCAGTACTTC. It codes for CASSRPPYEQYF.

The rearrangement joins TRBV5-4 to TRBJ2-1, with TRBD1 as a possible D gene (6 bases). The length of the CDR3 is 14 residues. V was clipped by 0 bases and J by 5 bases, with 9 bases between them. Germline V gene data show CDR1 as SGHNT and CDR2 as YYREEE (reference sequence). CDR3 coding DNA: TGTGCCAGCAGCTTGGGGGGACAAAACAATGAGCAGTTCTTC. Amino acid sequence: CASSLGGQNNEQFF. Looking up the rest from reference TRBV5-4 and TRBJ2-1 gives the full variable domain: ETGVTQSPTHLIKTRGQQVTLRCSSQSGHNTVSWYQQALGQGPQFIFQYYREEENGRGNFPPRFSGLQFPNYSSELNVNALELDDSALYLCASSLGGQNNEQFFGPGTRLTVL.

As regards this clone: The identical CDR3 is also encoded by other nucleotide sequences in the sample. The V call is TRBV19, the J call TRBJ2-5; the match to TRBD1 covers 9 bases. V dropped 4 bases and J dropped 3; count of bases not matched to a gene: 0. CDR1 is LNHDA and CDR2 is SQIVND in the germline V gene (reference sequence). The CDR3 loop spans 13 amino acids. The CDR3 bases are TGTGCCAGTAGTAGGGACAGGGAAGAGACCCAGTACTTC. Protein: CASSRDREETQYF.

The chain is built from TRBV19 and TRBJ1-2; D may be TRBD1 (5 bases). Germline V CDR1 and CDR2: LNHDA, SQIVND (reference sequence). This CDR3 contains 12 residues. V was shortened by 2 bases and J by 4 bases, with 5 bases between the two germline ends. CDR3 residues: CASSIQGYGYTF. The CDR3 coding sequence is TGTGCCAGTAGTATACAGGGCTATGGCTACACCTTC.

This clone was found a few times. The V gene is TRBV7-6, the J gene TRBJ2-1, with TRBD2 matching over 9 bases. Trimming removed 7 bases from V and 9 bases from J; junction bases left unmatched: 10. The CDR3 is 14 amino acids. CDR1 SGHVS and CDR2 FNYEAQ come from the germline V gene. CDR3 DNA sequence: TGTGCCAGCAATTGGCGGGAGGGCCGGGGTGAGCAGTTCTTC. Residues: CASNWREGRGEQFF.

The V gene is TRBV27, the J gene TRBJ2-5; 7 positions match TRBD2. Germline V gives CDR1 MNHEY, CDR2 SMNVEV (reference sequence). The CDR3 has 16 residues. V was pared by 5 bases and J by 5 bases, with 14 bases of the junction left unmatched. CDR3 bases: TGTGCCAGCAGTCCTCCGATGAGGTCCGGGGGGGAGACCCAGTACTTC. Protein sequence: CASSPPMRSGGETQYF.

The V call is TRBV7-9, the J call TRBJ2-1; D is unclear. V dropped 5 bases and J dropped 4 bases, with 21 bases sitting between them. This CDR3 is built from 17 residues. CDR1 and CDR2 (germline): SEHNR, FQNEAQ (reference sequence). The CDR3 spells CASSPPAQVESYNEQFF. The DNA of the CDR3 is TGTGCCAGCAGCCCGCCCGCCCAAGTCGAGAGTTACAATGAGCAGTTCTTC.

This chain joins TRBV18 and TRBJ2-1; a possible D gene is TRBD2 (5 bases). The length of the CDR3 is 16 residues. The germline V and J ends were trimmed by 2 bases and 0 bases, with 11 bases remaining between them. Germline CDR1 is KGHSH and CDR2 is LQKENI. CDR3 sequence reads: CASSPRSAGSYNEQFF. Written as DNA, the CDR3 is TGTGCCAGCTCACCAAGGTCCGCGGGCTCCTACAATGAGCAGTTCTTC.

The chain is built from TRBV18 and TRBJ1-6; D is unresolved. Germline V gives CDR1 KGHSH, CDR2 LQKENI. V lost 0 bases to trimming and J lost 10 bases, with 7 bases between them. This CDR3 is 13 amino acids long. The CDR3 region has the DNA TGTGCCAGCTCACCACCGGGATTCTCACCCCTCCACTTT. Residues: CASSPPGFSPLHF.

The rearrangement uses TRBV7-9 and TRBJ1-5; D unclear. Germline CDR1 and CDR2: SEHNR and FQNEAQ (reference sequence). The CDR3 totals 12 residues. Trimming took 5 bases from V and 6 from J, leaving 8 bases between them. CDR3 sequence: CASSRAGQPQHF. Written as DNA, the CDR3 is TGTGCCAGCAGCCGGGCGGGTCAGCCCCAGCATTTT.